This T cell receptor beta chain emerged from a study of blood T cell repertoires in COVID-19. Germline V lookup: CDR1 SQVTM, CDR2 ANQGSEA. The V and J ends lost 4 bases and 8 bases respectively, with 14 bases between them. There are 12 residues in the CDR3. Libraries were prepared by immunoSEQ multiplex PCR; TCRdb keeps only in-frame clonotypes and omits some of them. This table holds over 100,000 clones, around 83% found once. The V and J genes are TRBV29-1 and TRBJ1-2; D not certain. The sequence derives from a man aged 35 to 55 with acute or convalescent COVID-19. Sequencing was performed on peripheral blood. The CDR3 protein is CSVGWAYGGYTF. CDR3 nucleotide sequence: TGCAGCGTTGGTTGGGCCTATGGGGGCTACACCTTC.